Listed below are T cell receptor beta chains from one sample, sequenced in a study of post-analysis software for immune sequencing data. Via MiXCR, TCRdb re-called the PCR reads, giving one row per CDR3 protein. The sample includes 800,000 to 950,000 distinct CDR3 sequences, approximately 53% of them seen just once. The sequenced sample consisted of blood. The receptors here all came from a girl aged 5-17 years with multiple sclerosis. Both conserved end residues are part of each CDR3. A D gene is named only where the DNA matches it firmly. Only some rows state a clone size, as once, few, many or a class for expanded clones.

J gene: TRBJ1-2
clone size: few
V gene: TRBV5-4
D gene: TRBD1
CDR3 protein: CASSAGTESYGYTF
CDR3 DNA: TGTGCCAGCAGCGCCGGGACAGAGTCCTATGGCTACACCTTC

J gene: TRBJ2-1
clone size: -
V gene: TRBV20-1
D gene: TRBD2
CDR3 protein: CSASSSLAGGRDEQFF
CDR3 DNA: TGCAGTGCTAGTTCTTCTTTGGCGGGAGGCCGGGATGAGCAGTTCTTC

J gene: TRBJ1-2
clone size: few
V gene: TRBV6-5
D gene: TRBD1
CDR3 protein: CAALTRDRSNYGYTF
CDR3 DNA: TGTGCCGCATTGACTCGGGACAGAAGTAACTATGGCTACACCTTC

J gene: TRBJ1-4
clone size: -
V gene: TRBV3-1
D gene: -
CDR3 protein: CASSQRGAEKLFF
CDR3 DNA: TGTGCCAGCAGCCAGCGGGGCGCAGAAAAACTGTTTTTT

J gene: TRBJ2-5
clone size: -
V gene: TRBV20-1
D gene: -
CDR3 protein: CSVLGGDGETQYF
CDR3 DNA: TGCAGTGTTCTGGGCGGGGACGGGGAGACCCAGTACTTC

J gene: TRBJ1-2
clone size: few
V gene: TRBV6-1
D gene: TRBD1
CDR3 protein: CASSPSDRGYGYTF
CDR3 DNA: TGTGCCAGCAGTCCCTCGGACAGGGGATATGGCTACACCTTC

J gene: TRBJ2-7
clone size: -
V gene: TRBV20-1
D gene: TRBD1
CDR3 protein: CSARVGQGAREQYF
CDR3 DNA: TGCAGTGCTAGAGTGGGACAGGGGGCACGAGAGCAGTACTTC

J gene: TRBJ1-1
clone size: -
V gene: TRBV5-1
D gene: -
CDR3 protein: CASSITGTTEAFF
CDR3 DNA: TGCGCCAGCAGCATTACAGGGACCACTGAAGCTTTCTTT

J gene: TRBJ2-1
clone size: -
V gene: TRBV20-1
D gene: -
CDR3 protein: CSARAGGSEQFF
CDR3 DNA: TGCAGTGCCCGGGCCGGGGGTTCAGAGCAGTTCTTC

J gene: TRBJ2-7
clone size: -
V gene: TRBV4-1
D gene: -
CDR3 protein: CASSLIAEMAYEQYF
CDR3 DNA: TGCGCCAGCAGCTTAATAGCGGAAATGGCCTACGAGCAGTACTTC

J gene: TRBJ2-7
clone size: -
V gene: TRBV5-1
D gene: TRBD1
CDR3 protein: CASSAGQEVPYEQYF
CDR3 DNA: TGCGCCAGCAGCGCGGGACAGGAGGTCCCCTACGAGCAGTACTTC

J gene: TRBJ2-3
clone size: -
V gene: TRBV5-1
D gene: -
CDR3 protein: CASGIEGDTQYF
CDR3 DNA: TGCGCCAGCGGTATTGAAGGCGATACGCAGTATTTT

J gene: TRBJ1-2
clone size: -
V gene: TRBV12-3/TRBV12-4
D gene: TRBD1
CDR3 protein: CASIHGQGSGYTF
CDR3 DNA: TGTGCCAGCATCCACGGACAGGGGTCCGGCTACACCTTC

J gene: TRBJ1-1
clone size: few
V gene: TRBV18
D gene: -
CDR3 protein: CASSPSAEAFF
CDR3 DNA: TGTGCCAGCTCACCATCTGCTGAAGCTTTCTTT

J gene: TRBJ2-7
clone size: -
V gene: TRBV7-9
D gene: TRBD2
CDR3 protein: CASSLANGGYNEQYF
CDR3 DNA: TGTGCCAGCAGCTTAGCGAACGGGGGGTACAATGAGCAGTACTTC

J gene: TRBJ2-7
clone size: -
V gene: TRBV5-1
D gene: -
CDR3 protein: CASTSLSYEQYF
CDR3 DNA: TGCGCCAGCACTAGTCTCTCCTACGAGCAGTACTTC

J gene: TRBJ2-2
clone size: once
V gene: TRBV5-1
D gene: -
CDR3 protein: CASSLTRSSGELFF
CDR3 DNA: TGCGCCAGCAGCCTGACTAGGAGCTCCGGGGAGCTGTTTTTT

J gene: TRBJ2-3
clone size: -
V gene: TRBV9
D gene: -
CDR3 protein: CASSVVGSTDTQYF
CDR3 DNA: TGTGCCAGCAGCGTAGTAGGGAGCACAGATACGCAGTATTTT

J gene: TRBJ1-4
clone size: -
V gene: TRBV12-3/TRBV12-4
D gene: -
CDR3 protein: CASSPLREKLFF
CDR3 DNA: TGTGCCAGCAGTCCTCTGAGGGAAAAACTGTTTTTT

J gene: TRBJ1-2
clone size: -
V gene: TRBV4-1
D gene: -
CDR3 protein: CASSQESWVANYGYTF
CDR3 DNA: TGCGCCAGCAGCCAAGAGTCCTGGGTAGCTAACTATGGCTACACCTTC

J gene: TRBJ2-2
clone size: -
V gene: TRBV3-1
D gene: -
CDR3 protein: CASSQEGREGWSTGELFF
CDR3 DNA: TGTGCCAGCAGCCAAGAGGGCAGGGAAGGTTGGAGCACCGGGGAGCTGTTTTTT

J gene: TRBJ2-7
clone size: -
V gene: TRBV20-1
D gene: TRBD1
CDR3 protein: CSAKGQASYEQYF
CDR3 DNA: TGCAGTGCTAAGGGACAGGCTTCCTACGAGCAGTACTTC

J gene: TRBJ2-1
clone size: -
V gene: TRBV14
D gene: -
CDR3 protein: CASSYHQGPHNEQFF
CDR3 DNA: TGTGCCAGCAGCTATCACCAGGGCCCTCACAATGAGCAGTTCTTC

J gene: TRBJ1-2
clone size: -
V gene: TRBV7-2
D gene: TRBD1
CDR3 protein: CASSLVGQGDPYGYTF
CDR3 DNA: TGTGCCAGCAGCTTAGTGGGACAGGGTGACCCCTATGGCTACACCTTC

J gene: TRBJ1-1
clone size: -
V gene: TRBV7-2
D gene: -
CDR3 protein: CASSLERSEAFF
CDR3 DNA: TGTGCCAGCAGCTTAGAAAGGTCTGAAGCTTTCTTT

J gene: TRBJ2-5
clone size: -
V gene: TRBV15
D gene: -
CDR3 protein: CATSRPWGQETQYF
CDR3 DNA: TGTGCCACCAGCAGACCTTGGGGCCAAGAGACCCAGTACTTC

J gene: TRBJ2-7
clone size: few
V gene: TRBV5-1
D gene: -
CDR3 protein: CASSSWTDSYEQYF
CDR3 DNA: TGTGCCAGCAGCTCATGGACAGATTCCTACGAGCAGTACTTC

J gene: TRBJ1-1
clone size: -
V gene: TRBV3-1
D gene: -
CDR3 protein: CASTPTASEVCPLTFF
CDR3 DNA: TGTGCCAGCACCCCGACAGCGAGCGAAGTATGTCCCTTAACTTTCTTT

J gene: TRBJ2-1
clone size: -
V gene: TRBV20-1
D gene: TRBD2
CDR3 protein: CSARRSGTSGGAYNEQFF
CDR3 DNA: TGCAGTGCTAGAAGGTCCGGGACTAGCGGGGGGGCCTACAATGAGCAGTTCTTC

J gene: TRBJ2-5
clone size: -
V gene: TRBV11-2
D gene: -
CDR3 protein: CASSLSFPSGGTQYF
CDR3 DNA: TGTGCCAGCAGCTTATCTTTTCCCTCGGGTGGGACCCAGTACTTC

J gene: TRBJ2-1
clone size: -
V gene: TRBV20-1
D gene: TRBD1
CDR3 protein: CSARNRGQARIDEQFF
CDR3 DNA: TGCAGTGCTAGGAACAGAGGACAGGCCCGGATCGATGAGCAGTTCTTC

J gene: TRBJ2-7
clone size: -
V gene: TRBV25-1
D gene: -
CDR3 protein: CASSWQGYEQYF
CDR3 DNA: TGTGCCAGCAGTTGGCAGGGCTACGAGCAGTACTTC

J gene: TRBJ2-7
clone size: -
V gene: TRBV20-1
D gene: TRBD1
CDR3 protein: CSARGTGKYEQYF
CDR3 DNA: TGCAGTGCTAGGGGGACAGGGAAATACGAGCAGTACTTC

J gene: TRBJ2-7
clone size: -
V gene: TRBV12-3/TRBV12-4
D gene: -
CDR3 protein: CASSLDLGAGYEQYF
CDR3 DNA: TGTGCCAGCAGTTTAGATTTGGGGGCAGGGTACGAGCAGTACTTC

J gene: TRBJ1-2
clone size: -
V gene: TRBV20-1
D gene: -
CDR3 protein: CSASNLLGDYGYTF
CDR3 DNA: TGCAGTGCTAGTAACTTATTGGGTGACTATGGCTACACCTTC

J gene: TRBJ2-3
clone size: few
V gene: TRBV5-6
D gene: -
CDR3 protein: CASSLGFATDTQYF
CDR3 DNA: TGTGCCAGCAGCTTAGGGTTTGCGACAGATACGCAGTATTTT

J gene: TRBJ2-7
clone size: few
V gene: TRBV4-1
D gene: -
CDR3 protein: CASSQLRGGRDYGQYF
CDR3 DNA: TGCGCCAGCAGCCAACTGAGGGGGGGCCGGGACTACGGGCAGTACTTC

J gene: TRBJ2-1
clone size: -
V gene: TRBV12-3/TRBV12-4
D gene: TRBD1
CDR3 protein: CASRRDRGNNEQFF
CDR3 DNA: TGTGCCAGCAGACGGGACAGGGGTAACAATGAGCAGTTCTTC

J gene: TRBJ2-7
clone size: -
V gene: TRBV7-2
D gene: TRBD1
CDR3 protein: CASSSRQGMAYEQYF
CDR3 DNA: TGTGCCAGCAGCTCTAGACAGGGGATGGCTTACGAGCAGTACTTC

J gene: TRBJ2-4
clone size: -
V gene: TRBV5-1
D gene: -
CDR3 protein: CASSLEGSLVQYF
CDR3 DNA: TGCGCCAGCAGCTTGGAGGGTTCGTTAGTTCAGTACTTC

J gene: TRBJ2-7
clone size: -
V gene: TRBV18
D gene: TRBD2
CDR3 protein: CASSPLGSGAPYEQYF
CDR3 DNA: TGTGCCAGCTCACCACTTGGGAGCGGGGCCCCCTACGAGCAGTACTTC

J gene: TRBJ2-7
clone size: -
V gene: TRBV20-1
D gene: TRBD1
CDR3 protein: CSAAQVRTGDYEQYF
CDR3 DNA: TGCAGTGCTGCCCAAGTCAGGACAGGGGACTACGAGCAGTACTTC

J gene: TRBJ1-5
clone size: -
V gene: TRBV7-3
D gene: -
CDR3 protein: CASSPRRGQPQHF
CDR3 DNA: TGTGCCAGCAGCCCCAGACGGGGGCAGCCCCAGCATTTT

J gene: TRBJ2-1
clone size: once
V gene: TRBV5-5
D gene: -
CDR3 protein: CASSLWGVSIDEQFF
CDR3 DNA: TGTGCCAGCAGCTTGTGGGGGGTCTCCATCGATGAGCAGTTCTTC

J gene: TRBJ2-5
clone size: -
V gene: TRBV7-2
D gene: TRBD2
CDR3 protein: CASSLGGPSGQETQYF
CDR3 DNA: TGTGCCAGCAGCTTAGGCGGGCCTAGCGGGCAAGAGACCCAGTACTTC

J gene: TRBJ2-7
clone size: few
V gene: TRBV28
D gene: TRBD1
CDR3 protein: CASSTNGQGANEQYF
CDR3 DNA: TGTGCCAGCAGTACGAATGGACAGGGGGCGAACGAGCAGTACTTC

J gene: TRBJ2-4
clone size: once
V gene: TRBV27
D gene: -
CDR3 protein: CASSLRGSIQYF
CDR3 DNA: TGTGCCAGCAGTTTAAGGGGATCCATTCAGTACTTC

J gene: TRBJ2-5
clone size: -
V gene: TRBV5-1
D gene: TRBD2
CDR3 protein: CASRQLAGSETQYF
CDR3 DNA: TGCGCCAGCAGACAACTAGCGGGAAGTGAGACCCAGTACTTC

J gene: TRBJ1-5
clone size: once
V gene: TRBV11-2
D gene: -
CDR3 protein: CASSTGGADSNQPQHF
CDR3 DNA: TGTGCCAGCAGCACCGGGGGGGCGGATAGCAATCAGCCCCAGCATTTT

J gene: TRBJ2-4
clone size: -
V gene: TRBV3-1
D gene: -
CDR3 protein: CASSQEALKLGVAKNIQYF
CDR3 DNA: TGTGCCAGCAGCCAAGAGGCGCTCAAACTGGGGGTAGCCAAAAACATTCAGTACTTC

J gene: TRBJ2-2
clone size: -
V gene: TRBV5-1
D gene: -
CDR3 protein: CASSLVPSRNTGELFF
CDR3 DNA: TGCGCCAGCAGCTTGGTGCCTAGCAGGAACACCGGGGAGCTGTTTTTT

J gene: TRBJ2-1
clone size: few
V gene: TRBV7-2
D gene: -
CDR3 protein: CASSYGVGSYNEQFF
CDR3 DNA: TGTGCCAGCAGCTACGGGGTCGGCTCCTACAATGAGCAGTTCTTC

J gene: TRBJ2-7
clone size: few
V gene: TRBV4-1
D gene: TRBD1
CDR3 protein: CASSQRQGKAYEQYF
CDR3 DNA: TGCGCCAGCAGCCAAAGACAGGGAAAGGCCTACGAGCAGTACTTC

J gene: TRBJ2-1
clone size: -
V gene: TRBV7-2
D gene: -
CDR3 protein: CASSLGKGWDEQFF
CDR3 DNA: TGTGCCAGCAGCTTAGGCAAGGGATGGGATGAGCAGTTCTTC